This T cell receptor (beta chain) was observed in a study of TIL therapy for anti-PD-1-resistant metastatic lung cancer. Study as a whole: Median patient age was about 56, ranging about 38-80 years. Study-level results: Patients were highly selected, enriched for treatment-naive, never-smoker and oncogene-addicted cases.

Time point defined: pre-treatment sample, taken before nivolumab and TIL therapy. Turning to this clone: Its matching antigen is unknown.

This was the immunoSEQ v3 assay. The method was immunoSEQ multiplex PCR; TCRdb's version includes in-frame clones alone and lacks a portion of them. This table has just under 60,000 clones, approximately 69% appearing once. The CDR3 consists of 13 residues. Germline lookup yields CDR1 MNHEY and CDR2 SMNVEV (reference sequence). Trimming shortened V by 4 bases and J by 10 bases, and 14 bases separated the two germline ends. The starting material was blood, obtained at baseline. The chain has TRBV27 and TRBJ2-1; either TRBD1 or TRBD2 may supply D (5 bases each). This TCR was recovered from a person between 25 and 80 years old with non-small cell lung cancer. The CDR3 loop reads CASSYTGGYEQFF. The CDR3 DNA follows: TGTGCCAGCAGTTATACAGGAGGCTACGAGCAGTTCTTC.